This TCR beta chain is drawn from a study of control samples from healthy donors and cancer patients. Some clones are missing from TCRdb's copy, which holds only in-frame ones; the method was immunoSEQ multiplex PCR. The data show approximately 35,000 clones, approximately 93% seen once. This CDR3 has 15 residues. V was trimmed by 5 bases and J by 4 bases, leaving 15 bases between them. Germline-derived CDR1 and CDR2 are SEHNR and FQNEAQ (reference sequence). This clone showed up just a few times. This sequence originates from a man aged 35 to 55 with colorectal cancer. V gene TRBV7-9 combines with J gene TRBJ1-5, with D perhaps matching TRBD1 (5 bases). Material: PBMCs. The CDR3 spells CASSGSGEENQPQHF. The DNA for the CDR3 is TGTGCCAGCAGCGGTTCGGGGGAAGAGAATCAGCCCCAGCATTTT.